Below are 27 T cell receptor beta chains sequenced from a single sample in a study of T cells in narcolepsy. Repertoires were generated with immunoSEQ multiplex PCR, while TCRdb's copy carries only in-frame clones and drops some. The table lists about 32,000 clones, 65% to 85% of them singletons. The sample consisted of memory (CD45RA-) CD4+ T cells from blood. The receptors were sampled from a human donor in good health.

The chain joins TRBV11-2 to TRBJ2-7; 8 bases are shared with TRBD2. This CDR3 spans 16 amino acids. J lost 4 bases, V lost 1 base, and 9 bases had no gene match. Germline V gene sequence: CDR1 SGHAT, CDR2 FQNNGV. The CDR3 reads CASSLGSGSSSYEQYF. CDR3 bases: TGTGCCAGCAGCTTAGGGAGCGGGAGCTCGTCTTACGAGCAGTACTTC. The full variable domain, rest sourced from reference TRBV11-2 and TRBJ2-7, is EAGVAQSPRYKIIEKRQSVAFWCNPISGHATLYWYQQILGQGPKLLIQFQNNGVVDDSQLPKDRFSAERLKGVDSTLKIQPAKLEDSAVYLCASSLGSGSSSYEQYFGPGTRLTVT.

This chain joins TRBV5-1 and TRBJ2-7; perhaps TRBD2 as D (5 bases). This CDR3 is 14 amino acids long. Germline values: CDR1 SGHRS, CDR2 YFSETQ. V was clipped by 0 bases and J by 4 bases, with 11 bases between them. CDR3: CASSLAWGVYEQYF. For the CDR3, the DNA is TGCGCCAGCAGCTTGGCCTGGGGAGTTTACGAGCAGTACTTC. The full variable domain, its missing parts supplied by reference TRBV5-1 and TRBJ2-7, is KAGVTQTPRYLIKTRGQQVTLSCSPISGHRSVSWYQQTPGQGLQFLFEYFSETQRNKGNFPGRFSGRQFSNSRSEMNVSTLELGDSALYLCASSLAWGVYEQYFGPGTRLTVT.

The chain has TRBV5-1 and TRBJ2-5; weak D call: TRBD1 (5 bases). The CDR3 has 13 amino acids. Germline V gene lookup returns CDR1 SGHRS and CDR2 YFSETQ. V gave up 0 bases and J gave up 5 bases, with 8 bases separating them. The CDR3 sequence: CASSLAGLETQYF. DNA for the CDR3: TGCGCCAGCAGCTTGGCAGGGTTGGAGACCCAGTACTTC.

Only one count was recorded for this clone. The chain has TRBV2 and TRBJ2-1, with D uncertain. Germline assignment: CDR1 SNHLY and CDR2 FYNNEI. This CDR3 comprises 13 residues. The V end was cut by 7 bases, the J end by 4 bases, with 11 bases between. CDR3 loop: CASKSRVYNEQFF. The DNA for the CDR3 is TGTGCCAGCAAATCTAGGGTTTACAATGAGCAGTTCTTC.

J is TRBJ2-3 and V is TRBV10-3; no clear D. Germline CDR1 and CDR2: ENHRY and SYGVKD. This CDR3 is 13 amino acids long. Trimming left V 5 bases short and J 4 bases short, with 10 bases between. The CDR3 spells CAISRGGADTQYF. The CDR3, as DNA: TGTGCCATCAGTCGCGGCGGTGCAGATACGCAGTATTTT.

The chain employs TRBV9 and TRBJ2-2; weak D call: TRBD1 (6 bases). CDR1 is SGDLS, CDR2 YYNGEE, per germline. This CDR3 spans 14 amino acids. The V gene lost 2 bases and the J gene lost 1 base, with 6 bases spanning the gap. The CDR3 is CASSVTGNTGELFF. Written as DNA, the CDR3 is TGTGCCAGCAGCGTGACAGGGAACACCGGGGAGCTGTTTTTT.

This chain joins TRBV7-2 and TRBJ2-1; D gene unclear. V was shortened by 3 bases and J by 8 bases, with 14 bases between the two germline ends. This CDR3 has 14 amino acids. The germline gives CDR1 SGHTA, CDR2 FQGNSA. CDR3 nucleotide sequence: TGTGCCAGCAGCTTTAGTGCGGTAAGGTATGAGCAGTTCTTC. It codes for CASSFSAVRYEQFF.

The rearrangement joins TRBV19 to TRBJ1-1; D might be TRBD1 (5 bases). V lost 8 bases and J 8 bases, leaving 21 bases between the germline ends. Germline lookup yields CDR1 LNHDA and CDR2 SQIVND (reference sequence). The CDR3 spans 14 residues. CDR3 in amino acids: CASVKGTSLREAFF. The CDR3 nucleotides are TGTGCCAGTGTAAAGGGGACCTCCCTAAGGGAAGCTTTCTTT.

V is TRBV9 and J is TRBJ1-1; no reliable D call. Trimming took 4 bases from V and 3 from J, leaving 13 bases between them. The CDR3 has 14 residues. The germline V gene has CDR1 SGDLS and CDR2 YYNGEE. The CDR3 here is CASSPRLLDTEAFF. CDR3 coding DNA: TGTGCCAGCAGCCCGCGGCTACTGGACACTGAAGCTTTCTTT.

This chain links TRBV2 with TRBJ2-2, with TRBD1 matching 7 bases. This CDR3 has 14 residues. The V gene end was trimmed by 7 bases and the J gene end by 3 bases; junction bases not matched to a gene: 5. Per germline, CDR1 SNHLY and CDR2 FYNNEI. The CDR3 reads CASTVRGYTGELFF. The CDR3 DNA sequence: TGTGCCAGCACAGTCAGGGGGTACACCGGGGAGCTGTTTTTT. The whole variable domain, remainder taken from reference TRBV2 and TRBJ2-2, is EPEVTQTPSHQVTQMGQEVILRCVPISNHLYFYWYRQILGQKVEFLVSFYNNEISEKSEIFDDQFSVERPDGSNFTLKIRSTKLEDSAMYFCASTVRGYTGELFFGEGSRLTVL.

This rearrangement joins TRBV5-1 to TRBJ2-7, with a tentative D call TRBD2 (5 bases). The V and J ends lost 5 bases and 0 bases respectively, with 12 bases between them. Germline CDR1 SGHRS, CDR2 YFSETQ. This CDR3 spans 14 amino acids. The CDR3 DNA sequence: TGCGCCAGCAGGGCGGGTCTAAGCTCCTACGAGCAGTACTTC. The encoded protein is CASRAGLSSYEQYF.

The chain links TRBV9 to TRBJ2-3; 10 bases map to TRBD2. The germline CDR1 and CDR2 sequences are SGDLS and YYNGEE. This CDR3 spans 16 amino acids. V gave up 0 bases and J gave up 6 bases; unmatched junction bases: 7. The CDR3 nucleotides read TGTGCCAGCAGCGTAGGTGATAGCGGGAGGAGGGATACGCAGTATTTT. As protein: CASSVGDSGRRDTQYF.

The CDR3 loop reads CASRVDSSSGNTIYF. In DNA, the CDR3 is TGTGCCAGCAGGGTGGACAGTAGCTCTGGAAACACCATATATTTT. The chain carries TRBV6-5 and TRBJ1-3, with D perhaps TRBD1 (6 bases). Germline V gives CDR1 MNHEY, CDR2 SVGAGI. CDR3 length equals 15 residues. Trimming left V 6 bases short and J 0 bases short, with 12 bases between.

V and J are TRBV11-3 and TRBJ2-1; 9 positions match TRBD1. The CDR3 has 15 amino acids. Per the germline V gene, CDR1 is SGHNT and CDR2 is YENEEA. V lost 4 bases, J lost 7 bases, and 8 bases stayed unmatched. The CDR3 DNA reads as TGTGCCAGCAGCTCACTACAGGGGGCAAGGAATGAGCAGTTCTTC. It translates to CASSSLQGARNEQFF.

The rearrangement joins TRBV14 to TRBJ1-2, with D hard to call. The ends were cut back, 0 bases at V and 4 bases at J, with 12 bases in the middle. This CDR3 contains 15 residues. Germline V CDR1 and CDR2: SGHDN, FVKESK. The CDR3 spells CASSQDWAGFYGYTF. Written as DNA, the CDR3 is TGTGCCAGCAGCCAAGATTGGGCCGGATTCTATGGCTACACCTTC.

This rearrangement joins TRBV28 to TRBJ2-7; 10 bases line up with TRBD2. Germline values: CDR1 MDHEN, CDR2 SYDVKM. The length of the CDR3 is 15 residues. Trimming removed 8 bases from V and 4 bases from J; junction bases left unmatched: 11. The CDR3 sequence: CASSTSSGSRYEQYF. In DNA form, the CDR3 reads TGTGCCAGCTCAACCTCTAGCGGGAGCAGATACGAGCAGTACTTC.

The CDR3 here is CASIQGTDTAETQYF. Written as DNA, the CDR3 is TGCGCCAGCATCCAAGGGACAGATACAGCGGAGACCCAGTACTTC. The V and J genes are TRBV5-1 and TRBJ2-5, with 7 positions matching TRBD1. The CDR3 consists of 15 residues. V shed 6 bases, J shed 5 bases, and the junction held 13 bases outside the gene matches. Germline V gene data show CDR1 as SGHRS and CDR2 as YFSETQ.

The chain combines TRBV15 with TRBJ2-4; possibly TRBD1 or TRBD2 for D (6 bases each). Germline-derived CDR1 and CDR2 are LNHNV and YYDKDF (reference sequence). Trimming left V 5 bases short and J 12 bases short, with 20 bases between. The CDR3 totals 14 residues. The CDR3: CATSPGGGDLSQYF. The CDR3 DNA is TGTGCCACCAGCCCTGGAGGGGGAGACCTAAGTCAGTACTTC.

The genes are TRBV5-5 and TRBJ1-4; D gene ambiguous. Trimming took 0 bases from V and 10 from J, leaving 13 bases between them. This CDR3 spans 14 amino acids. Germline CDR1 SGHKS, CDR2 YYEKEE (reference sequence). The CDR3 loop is CASSLGVTSLKLFF. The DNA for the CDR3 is TGTGCCAGCAGCTTGGGAGTAACGTCTTTAAAACTGTTTTTT.

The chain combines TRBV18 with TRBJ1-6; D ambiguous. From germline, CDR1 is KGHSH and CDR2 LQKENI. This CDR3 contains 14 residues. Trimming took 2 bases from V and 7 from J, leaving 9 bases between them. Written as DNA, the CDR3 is TGTGCCAGCTCACCAGGTGTGGTGAATTCACCCCTCCACTTT. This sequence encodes CASSPGVVNSPLHF. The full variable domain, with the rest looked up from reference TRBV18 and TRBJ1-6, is NAGVMQNPRHLVRRRGQEARLRCSPMKGHSHVYWYRQLPEEGLKFMVYLQKENIIDESGMPKERFSAEFPKEGPSILRIQQVVRGDSAAYFCASSPGVVNSPLHFGNGTRLTVT.

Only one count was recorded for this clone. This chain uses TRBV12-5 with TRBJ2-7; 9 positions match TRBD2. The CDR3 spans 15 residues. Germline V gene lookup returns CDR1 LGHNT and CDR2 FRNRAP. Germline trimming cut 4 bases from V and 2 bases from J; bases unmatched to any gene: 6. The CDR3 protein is CASGWGSSGAYEQYF. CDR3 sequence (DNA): TGTGCTAGTGGTTGGGGTTCTAGCGGGGCCTACGAGCAGTACTTC.

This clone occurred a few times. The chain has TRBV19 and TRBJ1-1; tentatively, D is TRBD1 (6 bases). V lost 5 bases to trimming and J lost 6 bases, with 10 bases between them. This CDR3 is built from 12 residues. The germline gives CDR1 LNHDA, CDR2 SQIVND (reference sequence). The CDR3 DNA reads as TGTGCCAGTAGTGCACGACAGGCTGAAGCTTTCTTT. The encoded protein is CASSARQAEAFF. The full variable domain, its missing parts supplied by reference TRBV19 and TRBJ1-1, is DGGITQSPKYLFRKEGQNVTLSCEQNLNHDAMYWYRQDPGQGLRLIYYSQIVNDFQKGDIAEGYSVSREKKESFPLTVTSAQKNPTAFYLCASSARQAEAFFGQGTRLTVV.

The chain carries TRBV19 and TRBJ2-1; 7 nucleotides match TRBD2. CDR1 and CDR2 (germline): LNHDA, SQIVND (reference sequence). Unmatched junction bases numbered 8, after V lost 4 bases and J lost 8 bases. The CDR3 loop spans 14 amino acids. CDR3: CASSSGRAWDEQFF. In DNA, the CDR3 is TGTGCCAGTAGTAGTGGGAGGGCCTGGGATGAGCAGTTCTTC.

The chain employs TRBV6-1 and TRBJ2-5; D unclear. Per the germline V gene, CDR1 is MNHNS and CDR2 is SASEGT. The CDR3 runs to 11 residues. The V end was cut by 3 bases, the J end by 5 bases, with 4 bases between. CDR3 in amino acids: CASSEVETQYF. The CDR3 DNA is TGTGCCAGCAGTGAGGTGGAGACCCAGTACTTC.

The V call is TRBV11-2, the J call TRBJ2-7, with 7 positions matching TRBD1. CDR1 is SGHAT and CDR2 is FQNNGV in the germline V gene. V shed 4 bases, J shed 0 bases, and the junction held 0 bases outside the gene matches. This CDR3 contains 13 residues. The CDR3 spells CASSSGGSYEQYF. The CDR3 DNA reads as TGTGCCAGCAGCTCAGGGGGCTCCTACGAGCAGTACTTC.

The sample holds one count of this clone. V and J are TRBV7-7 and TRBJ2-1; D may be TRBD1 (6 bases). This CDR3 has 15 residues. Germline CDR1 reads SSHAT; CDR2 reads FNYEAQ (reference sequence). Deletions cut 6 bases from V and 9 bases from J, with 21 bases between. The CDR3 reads CASSLTGVSFGEQFF. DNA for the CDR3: TGTGCCAGCAGTTTGACAGGTGTTTCTTTCGGTGAGCAGTTCTTC.

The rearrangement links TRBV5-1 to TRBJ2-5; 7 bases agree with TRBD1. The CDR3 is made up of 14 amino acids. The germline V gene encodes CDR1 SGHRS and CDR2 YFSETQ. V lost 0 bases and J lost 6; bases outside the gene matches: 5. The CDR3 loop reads CASSLEGGAKTQYF. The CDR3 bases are TGCGCCAGCAGCTTGGAAGGGGGCGCGAAGACCCAGTACTTC.